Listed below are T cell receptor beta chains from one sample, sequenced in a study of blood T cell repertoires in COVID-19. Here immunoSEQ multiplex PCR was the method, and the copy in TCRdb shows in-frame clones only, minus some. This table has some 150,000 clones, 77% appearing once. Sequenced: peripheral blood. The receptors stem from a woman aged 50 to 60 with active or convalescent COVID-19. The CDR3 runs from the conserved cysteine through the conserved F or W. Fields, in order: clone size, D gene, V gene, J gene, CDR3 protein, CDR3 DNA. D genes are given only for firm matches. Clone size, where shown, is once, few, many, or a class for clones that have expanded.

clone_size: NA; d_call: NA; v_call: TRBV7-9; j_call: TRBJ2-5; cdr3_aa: CASSDSSRGPGPLETQYF; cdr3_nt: TGTGCCAGCAGCGACAGTTCGCGGGGGCCCGGGCCACTGGAGACCCAGTACTTC
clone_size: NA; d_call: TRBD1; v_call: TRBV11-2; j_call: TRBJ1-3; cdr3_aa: CASSLLLGGSSGNTIYF; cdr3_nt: TGTGCCAGCAGCCTACTCCTAGGGGGCTCCTCTGGAAACACCATATATTTT
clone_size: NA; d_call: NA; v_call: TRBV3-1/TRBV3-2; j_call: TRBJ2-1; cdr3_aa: CASSRAGETGEQFF; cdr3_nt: TGTGCCAGCAGCCGGGCAGGGGAAACGGGTGAGCAGTTCTTC
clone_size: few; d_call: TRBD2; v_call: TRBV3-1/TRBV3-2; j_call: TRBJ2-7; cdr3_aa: CASSQRGSGSSEQYF; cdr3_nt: TGTGCCAGCAGCCAGAGGGGTAGCGGGAGCTCCGAGCAGTACTTC
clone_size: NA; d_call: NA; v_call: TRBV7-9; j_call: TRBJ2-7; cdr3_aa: CASSLVVAGRDEQYF; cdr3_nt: TGTGCCAGCAGCTTAGTCGTCGCGGGCCGCGACGAGCAGTACTTC
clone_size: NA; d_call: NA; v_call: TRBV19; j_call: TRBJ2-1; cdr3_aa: CASSLTLGVTGNEQFF; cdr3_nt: TGTGCCAGTAGTCTTACCCTAGGGGTCACGGGCAATGAGCAGTTCTTC
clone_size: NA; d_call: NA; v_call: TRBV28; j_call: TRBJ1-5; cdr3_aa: CASSPRTSNQPQHF; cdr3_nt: TGTGCCAGCAGCCCCCGGACAAGCAATCAGCCCCAGCATTTT
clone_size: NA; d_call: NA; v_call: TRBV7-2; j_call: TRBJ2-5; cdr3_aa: CASSLAATSQETQYF; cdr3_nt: TGTGCCAGCAGCTTAGCTGCGACTAGTCAAGAGACCCAGTACTTC
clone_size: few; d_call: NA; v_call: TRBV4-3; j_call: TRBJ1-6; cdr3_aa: CASSQGKSSSYNSPLHF; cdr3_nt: TGCGCCAGCAGCCAAGGAAAGTCTAGCTCCTATAATTCACCCCTCCACTTT
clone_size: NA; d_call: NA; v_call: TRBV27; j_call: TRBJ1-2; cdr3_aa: CASSSAGSNYGYTF; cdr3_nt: TGTGCCAGCAGTTCCGCGGGCTCGAACTATGGCTACACCTTC
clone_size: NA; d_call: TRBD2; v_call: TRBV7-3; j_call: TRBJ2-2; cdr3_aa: CASAPSGGARTGELFF; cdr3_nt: TGTGCCAGCGCCCCTAGCGGGGGGGCAAGGACCGGGGAGCTGTTTTTT
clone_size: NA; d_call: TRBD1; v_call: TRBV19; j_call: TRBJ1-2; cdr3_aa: CASSVLTGGDFFNYGYTF; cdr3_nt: TGTGCCAGTTCGGTTCTGACAGGGGGAGATTTTTTTAACTATGGCTACACCTTC
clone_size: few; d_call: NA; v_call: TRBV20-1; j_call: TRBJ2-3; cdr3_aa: CSARLPDTQYF; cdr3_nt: TGCAGTGCTAGACTCCCAGATACGCAGTATTTT
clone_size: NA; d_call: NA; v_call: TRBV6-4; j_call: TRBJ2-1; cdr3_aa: CASSASTLGEQFF; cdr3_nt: TGTGCCAGCAGTGCCTCGACACTTGGTGAGCAGTTCTTC
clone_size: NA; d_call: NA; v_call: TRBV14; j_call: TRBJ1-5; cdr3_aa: CASSKQENQPQHF; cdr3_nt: TGTGCCAGCAGCAAACAGGAGAATCAGCCCCAGCATTTT